The sample holds many counts of the clone carrying this T cell receptor (beta chain). The source of the sample is a study of T cells in Graves' hyperthyroidism and ophthalmopathy. It was RNA transcripts that yielded the amplified TCR beta CDR3 regions. HTBI primers drove first-round RT-PCR of the TCR CDR3. One entry per CDR3 protein results from TCRdb running MiXCR on the multiplex PCR reads. The sample lists more than 300,000 distinct CDR3 sequences, about 15% occurring once. Germline CDR1 and CDR2: SGHVS and FQNEAQ. The CDR3 has 15 amino acids. V was clipped by 5 bases and J by 4 bases; unmatched bases: 7. Absence of ophthalmopathy progression within 18 months defined stable Graves' hyperthyroidism. Patients aged 18 to 65 with hyperthyroidism were newly diagnosed, with duration under 2 months. Used for diagnoses were clinical symptoms, serum thyroxine and TRAb, thyroid ultrasound and orbital computed tomography. Extraction of PBMCs used roughly 10 ml of fresh peripheral blood.

The sample taken for sequencing was blood. The TCR was taken from a woman aged 55-69 years with Graves' hyperthyroidism. The rearrangement joins TRBV7-8 to TRBJ2-3; 9 positions match TRBD1. CDR3 in DNA: TGTGCCAGCAGCAACGGACAGGGGAAACCAGATACGCAGTATTTT. It yields the protein CASSNGQGKPDTQYF.